The TCR beta chain described here comes from a study of cytomegalovirus exposure and HLA in healthy donors (TCRdb year 2017). About the investigation overall: A later analysis indicated that the roughly 120 validation repertoires were generated on the platform also employed for the 650 to 850 repertoires of the first cohort. The study combined high-throughput TCR immunosequencing, statistical association of individual TCRs with disease status, and machine learning to predict cytomegalovirus infection status. Along with the approximately 670-subject first cohort, a separate validation cohort of around 120 different subjects was used. The aim of the study was to test whether cataloging public T cell receptors could identify signatures of past pathogen exposure.

The receptor library was made with the immunoSEQ multiplex PCR assay. As for how the authors treated the data: To diagnose cytomegalovirus status from the catalog of TCR beta chain sequences, a statistical classification framework was built. TCRdb retrieved this table from immuneACCESS and kept in-frame rearrangements only. Not all clones are present; in checked studies, unresolved V genes account for under half, and no reason is known for the remainder. D and trimming come from the DNA, and the V and J calls and clone size come from that table. Across this sample there are 150,000 to 200,000 clones, with 86% seen only once. The ten most abundant clones make up 2% to 2.5% of the sample. As for this clone: Which antigen it targets is not known. No per-base quality is available; no much larger clone lies one base away.

Paper-wide results and their limitations: In the study, approximately 160 TCR beta chains were listed as associated with cytomegalovirus. In vitro tests confirmed that a few of the cytomegalovirus-associated TCR beta chains recognize cytomegalovirus antigens. The authors suggested that the approach could potentially be extended to other disease states and immunological phenotypes. In a later analysis, TCRs clustered in the first cohort were found to also tend to co-occur in the 100 to 150 validation repertoires, with around 94% of cluster scores above 0. Most TCR sequences were observed very rarely across donors, whereas some public TCRs were present in many individuals. The classifier was reported to diagnose cytomegalovirus status with high specificity and sensitivity in both the original cohort and the validation cohort. All 130 or so repertoires were used to score co-occurrence in the validation cohort in a later analysis, because that analysis had no HLA typing for the cohort.

Separate from the roughly 700-subject first cohort, the validation cohort of 95 to 150 subjects was the group to which the donors belonged. The sequenced material came from PBMCs. The receptor was derived from a woman aged 18 to 35 in good health and CMV-seronegative.

In nucleotides, the sequence is TGCGCCAGCAGCTCCCCTCGGGAGTCGGGGTATGGCTACACCTTC. This sequence encodes CASSSPRESGYGYTF. This chain is built from TRBV5-1 and TRBJ1-2; confidence is insufficient to name the D gene. The CDR3 measures 15 amino acids from cysteine to phenylalanine. Solely the CDR3 DNA is kept, with 45 bases framed from the first base. Based on the germline V gene, the CDR1 and CDR2 sequences are SGHRS and YFSETQ. V was cut back by 3 bases and J by 5 bases, leaving a gap of 17 bases between them.